The source of this T cell receptor beta chain is a study of monozygotic twins with inflammatory bowel disease. The study, taken as a whole, reports: IBD patients had lower TCRbeta diversity (inverse Simpson) than healthy co-twins.

Turning to this clonotype: Antigen unknown.

The CDR3 loop spans 14 amino acids. Germline loops: CDR1 SQVTM, CDR2 ANQGSEA. Per individual sample, eight separate reactions were used to make cDNA. Reanalyzing the 5' RACE reads, TCRdb keeps one entry per CDR3 protein, without DNA. Its table records approximately 330,000 distinct CDR3 sequences. The gene calls are TRBV29-1 and TRBJ2-2; lacking DNA, the TRBD1 call made by TCRdb goes unchecked. Sequencing was done on a sample of blood. This TCR came from a human donor with ulcerative colitis or Crohn's disease, or a healthy co-twin of an affected twin (not recorded which). The CDR3 loop is CSVHRLWSTGELFF.